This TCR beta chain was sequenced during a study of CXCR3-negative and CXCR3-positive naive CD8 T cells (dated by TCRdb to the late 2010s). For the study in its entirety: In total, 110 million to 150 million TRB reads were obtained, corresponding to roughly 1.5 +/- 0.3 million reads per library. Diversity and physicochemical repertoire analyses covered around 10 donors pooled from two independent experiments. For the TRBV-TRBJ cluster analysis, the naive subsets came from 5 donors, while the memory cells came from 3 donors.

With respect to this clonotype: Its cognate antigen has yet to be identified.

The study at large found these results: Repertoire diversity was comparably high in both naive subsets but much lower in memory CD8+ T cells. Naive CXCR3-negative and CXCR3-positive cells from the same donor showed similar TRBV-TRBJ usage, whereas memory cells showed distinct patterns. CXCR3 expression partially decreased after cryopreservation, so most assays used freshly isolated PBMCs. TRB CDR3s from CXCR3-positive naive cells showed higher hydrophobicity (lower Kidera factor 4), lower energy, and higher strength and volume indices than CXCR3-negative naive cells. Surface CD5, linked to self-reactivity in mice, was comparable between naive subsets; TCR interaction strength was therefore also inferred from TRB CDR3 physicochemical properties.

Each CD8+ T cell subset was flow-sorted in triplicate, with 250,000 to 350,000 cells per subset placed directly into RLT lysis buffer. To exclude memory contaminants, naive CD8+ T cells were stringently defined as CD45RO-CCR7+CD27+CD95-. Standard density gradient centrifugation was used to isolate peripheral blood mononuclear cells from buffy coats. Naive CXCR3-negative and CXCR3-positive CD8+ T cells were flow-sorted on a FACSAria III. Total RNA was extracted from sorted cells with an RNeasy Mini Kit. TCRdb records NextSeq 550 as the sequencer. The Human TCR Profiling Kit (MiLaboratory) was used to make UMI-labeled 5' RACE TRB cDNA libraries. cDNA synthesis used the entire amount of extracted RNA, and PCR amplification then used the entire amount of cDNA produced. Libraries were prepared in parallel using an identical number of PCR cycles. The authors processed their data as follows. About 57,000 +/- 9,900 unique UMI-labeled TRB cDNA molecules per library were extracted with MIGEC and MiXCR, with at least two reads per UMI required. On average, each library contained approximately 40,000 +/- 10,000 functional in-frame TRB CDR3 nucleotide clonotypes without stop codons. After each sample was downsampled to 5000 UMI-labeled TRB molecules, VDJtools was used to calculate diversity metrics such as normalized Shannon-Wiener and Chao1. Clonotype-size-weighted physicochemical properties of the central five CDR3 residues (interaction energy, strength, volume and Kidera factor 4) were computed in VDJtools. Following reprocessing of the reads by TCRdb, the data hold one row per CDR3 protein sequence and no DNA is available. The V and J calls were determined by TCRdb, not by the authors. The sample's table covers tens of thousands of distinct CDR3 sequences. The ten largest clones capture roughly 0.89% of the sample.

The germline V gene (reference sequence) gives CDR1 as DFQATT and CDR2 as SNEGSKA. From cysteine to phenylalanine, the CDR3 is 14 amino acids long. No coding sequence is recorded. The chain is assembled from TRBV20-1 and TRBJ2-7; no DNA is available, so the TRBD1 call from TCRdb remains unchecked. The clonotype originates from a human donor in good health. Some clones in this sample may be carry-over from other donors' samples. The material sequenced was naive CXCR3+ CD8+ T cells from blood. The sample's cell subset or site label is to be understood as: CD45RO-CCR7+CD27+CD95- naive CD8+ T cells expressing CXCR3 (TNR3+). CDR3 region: CSARVQGISYEQYF.